This T cell receptor (beta chain) was profiled in a study of T cell responses to AZD1222 COVID-19 vaccine. Across the study: The analysis combined second doses at about 4 or about 12 weeks.

V was pared by 2 bases and J by 4 bases, with 2 bases of the junction left unmatched. In germline, CDR1 is SEHNR, CDR2 FQNEAQ (reference sequence). The CDR3 is 15 residues long. Remarks on this clone: Its antigen is undetermined.

Whole-study findings and limits: There were mostly white British donors and more females than males, and clonal diversity was possibly underestimated.

Repertoires were generated with immunoSEQ multiplex PCR, while TCRdb's copy carries only in-frame clones and drops some. The table includes about 130,000 clones, over 85% detected once. The sequenced sample was peripheral blood, obtained on day 0 of AZD1222 vaccination. The TCR was taken from an adult in good health. J is TRBJ2-2 and V is TRBV7-9, with 9 bases lining up with TRBD1. The CDR3 DNA reads as TGTGCCAGCAGCTTACTGACAGGGGGCACCGGGGAGCTGTTTTTT. Translated: CASSLLTGGTGELFF. The entire variable domain, with the rest obtained from reference TRBV7-9 and TRBJ2-2, is as follows: DTGVSQNPRHKITKRGQNVTFRCDPISEHNRLYWYRQTLGQGPEFLTYFQNEAQLEKSRLLSDRFSAERPKGSFSTLEIQRTEQGDSAMYLCASSLLTGGTGELFFGEGSRLTVL.